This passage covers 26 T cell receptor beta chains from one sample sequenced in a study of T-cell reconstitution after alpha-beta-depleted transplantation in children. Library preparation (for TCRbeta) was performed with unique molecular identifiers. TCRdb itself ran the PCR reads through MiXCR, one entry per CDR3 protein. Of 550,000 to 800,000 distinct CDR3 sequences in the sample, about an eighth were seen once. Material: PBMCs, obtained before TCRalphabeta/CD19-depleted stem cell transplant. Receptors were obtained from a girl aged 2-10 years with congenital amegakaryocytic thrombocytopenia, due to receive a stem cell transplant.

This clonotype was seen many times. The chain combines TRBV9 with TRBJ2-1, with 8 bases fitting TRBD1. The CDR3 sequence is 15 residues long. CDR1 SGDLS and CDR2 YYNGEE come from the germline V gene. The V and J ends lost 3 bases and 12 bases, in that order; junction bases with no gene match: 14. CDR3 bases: TGTGCCAGCAGCGGAGACAGGGGCAGAGAGCGAGGGCAGTTCTTC. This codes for CASSGDRGRERGQFF.

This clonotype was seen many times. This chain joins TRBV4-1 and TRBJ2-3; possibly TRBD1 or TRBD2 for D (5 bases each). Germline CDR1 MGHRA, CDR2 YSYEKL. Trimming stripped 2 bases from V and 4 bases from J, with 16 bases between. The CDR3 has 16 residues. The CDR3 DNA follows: TGCGCCAGCAGCCAAAGGGAGCTCCTAGGGGCAGATACGCAGTATTTT. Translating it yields CASSQRELLGADTQYF.

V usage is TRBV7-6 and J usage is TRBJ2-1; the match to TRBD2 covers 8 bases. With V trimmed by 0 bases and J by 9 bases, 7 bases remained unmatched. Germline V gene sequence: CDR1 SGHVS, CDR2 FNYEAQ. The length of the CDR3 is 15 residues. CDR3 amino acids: CASSLASGGQVEQFF. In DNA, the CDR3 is TGTGCCAGCAGCTTAGCGTCGGGAGGGCAGGTTGAGCAGTTCTTC.

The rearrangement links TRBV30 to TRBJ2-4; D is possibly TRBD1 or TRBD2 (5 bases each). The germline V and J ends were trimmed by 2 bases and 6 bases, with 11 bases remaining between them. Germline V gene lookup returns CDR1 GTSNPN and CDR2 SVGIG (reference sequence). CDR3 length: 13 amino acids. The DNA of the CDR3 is TGTGCCTGGAGTCCGGGACCCCTAAACATTCAGTACTTC. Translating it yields CAWSPGPLNIQYF.

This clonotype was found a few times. This CDR3 reads CASSGLAGAQYF. Written as DNA, the CDR3 is TGTGCCAGCAGTGGGCTAGCGGGGGCCCAGTACTTC. The genes are TRBV6-6 and TRBJ2-5; 10 nucleotides agree with TRBD2. CDR3 length equals 12 residues. With 5 bases clipped from V and 9 bases from J, the junction kept 3 bases outside the gene matches. Looked up from germline, CDR1 is MNHNY and CDR2 is SVGAGI (reference sequence).

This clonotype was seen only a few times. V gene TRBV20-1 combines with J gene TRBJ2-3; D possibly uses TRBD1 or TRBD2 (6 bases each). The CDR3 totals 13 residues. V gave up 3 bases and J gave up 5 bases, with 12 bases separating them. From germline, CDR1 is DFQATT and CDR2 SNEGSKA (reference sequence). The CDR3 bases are TGCAGTGCTAGTTCGGGGGCGGGAGATACGCAGTATTTT. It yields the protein CSASSGAGDTQYF.

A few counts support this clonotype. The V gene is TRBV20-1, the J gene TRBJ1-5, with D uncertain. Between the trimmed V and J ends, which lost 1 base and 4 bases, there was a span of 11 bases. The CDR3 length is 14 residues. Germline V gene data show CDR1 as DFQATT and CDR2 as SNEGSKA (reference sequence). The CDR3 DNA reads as TGCAGTGCTAGAGCTCAGCTCGGGAATCAGCCCCAGCATTTT. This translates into CSARAQLGNQPQHF.

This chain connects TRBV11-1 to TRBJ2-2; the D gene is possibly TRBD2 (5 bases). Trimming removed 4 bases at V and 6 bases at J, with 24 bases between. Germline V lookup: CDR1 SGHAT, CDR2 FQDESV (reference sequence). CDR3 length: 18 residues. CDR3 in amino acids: CASSSTTLGLTLPGELFF. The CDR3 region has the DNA TGTGCCAGCAGCTCGACTACTTTGGGGTTGACCCTCCCCGGGGAGCTGTTTTTT.

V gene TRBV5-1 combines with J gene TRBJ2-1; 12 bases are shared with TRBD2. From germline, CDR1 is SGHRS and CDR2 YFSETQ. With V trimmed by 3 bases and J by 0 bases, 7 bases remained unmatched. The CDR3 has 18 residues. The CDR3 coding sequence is TGCGCCAGCAGCTCCGGACTAGCGGGGTCAAGCTCCTACAATGAGCAGTTCTTC. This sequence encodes CASSSGLAGSSSYNEQFF.

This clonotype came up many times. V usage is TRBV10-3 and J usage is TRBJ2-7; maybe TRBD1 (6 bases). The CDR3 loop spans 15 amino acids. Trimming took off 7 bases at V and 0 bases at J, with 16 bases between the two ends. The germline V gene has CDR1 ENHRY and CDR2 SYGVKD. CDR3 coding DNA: TGTGCCATCACCTCATCACAGGGATCCTCCTACGAGCAGTACTTC. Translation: CAITSSQGSSYEQYF.

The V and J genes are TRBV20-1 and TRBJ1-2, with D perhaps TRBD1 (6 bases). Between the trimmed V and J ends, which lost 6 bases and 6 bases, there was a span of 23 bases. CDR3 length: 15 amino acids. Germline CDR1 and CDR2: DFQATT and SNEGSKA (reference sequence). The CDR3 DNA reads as TGCAGTGCAACCCTCGGGGCAGGGGTGTACGATGGCTACACCTTC. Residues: CSATLGAGVYDGYTF.

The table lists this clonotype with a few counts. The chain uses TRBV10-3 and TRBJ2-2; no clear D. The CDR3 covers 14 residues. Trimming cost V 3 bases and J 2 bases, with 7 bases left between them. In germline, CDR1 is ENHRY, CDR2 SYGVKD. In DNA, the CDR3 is TGTGCCATCAGTGACAGTTCCAACACCGGGGAGCTGTTTTTT. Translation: CAISDSSNTGELFF.

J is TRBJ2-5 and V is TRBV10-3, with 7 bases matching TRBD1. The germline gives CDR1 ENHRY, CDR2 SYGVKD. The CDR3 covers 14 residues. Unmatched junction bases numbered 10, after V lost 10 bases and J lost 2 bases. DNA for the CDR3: TGTGCCACCGGAACAGGGGACGATCAAGAGACCCAGTACTTC. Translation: CATGTGDDQETQYF.

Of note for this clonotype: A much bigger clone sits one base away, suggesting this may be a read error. The CDR3 here is CATGRDWDEQFF. CDR3 DNA sequence: TGTGCCACCGGCAGAGATTGGGATGAGCAGTTCTTC. The J gene is TRBJ2-1, the V gene TRBV15; unclear D gene. This CDR3 has 12 residues. CDR1 is LNHNV and CDR2 is YYDKDF in the germline V gene (reference sequence).

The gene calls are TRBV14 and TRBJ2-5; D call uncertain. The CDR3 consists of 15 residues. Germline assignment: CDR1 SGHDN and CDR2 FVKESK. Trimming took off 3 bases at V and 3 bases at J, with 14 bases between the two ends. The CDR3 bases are TGTGCCAGCAGCCAGAGCCTTGGAAGCGAAGAGACCCAGTACTTC. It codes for CASSQSLGSEETQYF.

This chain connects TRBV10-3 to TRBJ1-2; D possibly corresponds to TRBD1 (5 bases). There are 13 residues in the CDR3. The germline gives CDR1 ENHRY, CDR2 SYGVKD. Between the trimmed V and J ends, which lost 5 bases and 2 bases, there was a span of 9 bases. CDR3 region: CAISFRDNYGYTF. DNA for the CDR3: TGTGCCATCAGTTTCCGGGACAACTATGGCTACACCTTC.

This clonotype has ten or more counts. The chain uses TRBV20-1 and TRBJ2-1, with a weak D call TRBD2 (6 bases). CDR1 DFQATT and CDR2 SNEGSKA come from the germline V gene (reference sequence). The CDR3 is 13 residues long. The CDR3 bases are TGCAGCCCAAGGCGGGGAGCCTACAATGAGCAGTTCTTC. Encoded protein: CSPRRGAYNEQFF.

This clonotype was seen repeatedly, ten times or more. CDR3 in DNA: TGTGCCATCAGTGAGTGGGGGGACGGTCCCTCCTACAATGAGCAGTTCTTC. Residues: CAISEWGDGPSYNEQFF. The V call is TRBV10-3, the J call TRBJ2-1; D perhaps matches TRBD2 (6 bases). Germline CDR1 ENHRY, CDR2 SYGVKD. The CDR3 runs 17 residues. V was trimmed by 1 base and J by 0 bases, leaving 13 bases between them.

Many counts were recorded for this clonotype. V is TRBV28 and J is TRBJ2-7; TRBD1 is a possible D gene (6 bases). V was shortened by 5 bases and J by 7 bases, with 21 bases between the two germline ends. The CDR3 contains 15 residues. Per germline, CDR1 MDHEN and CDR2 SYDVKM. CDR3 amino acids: CASSLETGRPREQYF. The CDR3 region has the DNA TGTGCCAGCAGTCTAGAGACAGGCCGTCCCCGTGAGCAGTACTTC.

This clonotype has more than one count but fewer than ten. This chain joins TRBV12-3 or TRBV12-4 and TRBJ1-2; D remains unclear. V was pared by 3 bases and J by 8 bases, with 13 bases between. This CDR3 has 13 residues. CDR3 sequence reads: CASSFGPDRGYTF. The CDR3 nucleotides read TGTGCCAGCAGTTTCGGGCCTGATCGGGGCTACACCTTC.

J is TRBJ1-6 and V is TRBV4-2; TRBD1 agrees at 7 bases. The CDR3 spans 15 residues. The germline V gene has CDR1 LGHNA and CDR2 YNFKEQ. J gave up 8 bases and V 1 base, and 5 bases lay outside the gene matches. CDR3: CASSQATGVDSPLHF. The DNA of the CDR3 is TGTGCCAGCAGCCAAGCTACAGGGGTGGATTCACCCCTCCACTTT.

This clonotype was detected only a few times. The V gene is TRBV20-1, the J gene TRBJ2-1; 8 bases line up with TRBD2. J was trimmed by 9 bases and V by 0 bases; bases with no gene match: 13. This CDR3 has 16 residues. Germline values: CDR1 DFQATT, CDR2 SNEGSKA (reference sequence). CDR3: CSARDRREREYGEQFF. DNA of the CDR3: TGCAGTGCTAGAGATAGGCGGGAGCGGGAGTATGGTGAGCAGTTCTTC.

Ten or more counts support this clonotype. In DNA, the CDR3 is TGTGCCATCAGATTAGCGGGGGGTGAAGATACGCAGTATTTT. Residues: CAIRLAGGEDTQYF. The V gene is TRBV10-3, the J gene TRBJ2-3; 10 nucleotides agree with TRBD2. The CDR3 length is 14 residues. Germline CDR1 is ENHRY and CDR2 is SYGVKD. J lost 5 bases, V lost 6 bases, and 5 bases had no gene match.

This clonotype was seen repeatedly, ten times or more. The CDR3: CASSLSGRGEAFF. The CDR3 nucleotides are TGCGCCAGCAGCTTGTCGGGCAGGGGGGAAGCTTTCTTT. The genes are TRBV5-1 and TRBJ1-1, with TRBD1 matching over 7 bases. CDR3 length: 13 amino acids. J gave up 8 bases and V 1 base, and 5 bases lay outside the gene matches. Germline V gene sequence: CDR1 SGHRS, CDR2 YFSETQ.

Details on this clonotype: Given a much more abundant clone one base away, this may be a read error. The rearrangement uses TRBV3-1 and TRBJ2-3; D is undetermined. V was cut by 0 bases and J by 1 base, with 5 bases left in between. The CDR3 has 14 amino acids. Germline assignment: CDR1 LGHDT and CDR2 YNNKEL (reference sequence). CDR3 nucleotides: TGTGCCAGCAGCCAAGATTGGCGCACAGATACGCAGTATTTT. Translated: CASSQDWRTDTQYF.

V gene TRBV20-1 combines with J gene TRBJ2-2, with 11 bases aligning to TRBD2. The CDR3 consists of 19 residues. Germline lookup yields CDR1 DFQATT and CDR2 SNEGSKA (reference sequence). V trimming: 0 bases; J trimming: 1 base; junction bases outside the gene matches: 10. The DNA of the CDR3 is TGCAGTGCTAGAGATCGTGGTACTAGCGGGAGAGGGAACACCGGGGAGCTGTTTTTT. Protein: CSARDRGTSGRGNTGELFF.